This is a list of T cell receptor beta chains from one sample in a study of T cell responses to AZD1222 COVID-19 vaccine. Assay: immunoSEQ multiplex PCR; the TCRdb copy retains only in-frame clones and omits some. The sample includes approximately 94,000 clones, around 89% of them seen just once. This material consisted of peripheral blood, taken on day 0 of AZD1222 vaccination. These receptors came from an adult in good health. Both conserved end residues are part of each CDR3. The order of the fields is J gene, V gene, clone size, D gene, CDR3 protein, CDR3 DNA. D genes are given only for firm matches. Not every row has a clone size; where given, it reads once, few, many or a size class.

J: TRBJ2-4; V: TRBV28; size: -; D: -; CDR3: CASSPGRDIQYF; DNA: TGTGCCAGCAGCCCCGGCCGGGACATTCAGTACTTC
J: TRBJ2-5; V: TRBV7-9; size: -; D: -; CDR3: CASSLGTPSQETQYF; DNA: TGTGCCAGCAGCTTAGGCACCCCCTCCCAAGAGACCCAGTACTTC
J: TRBJ2-1; V: TRBV6-2/TRBV6-3; size: -; D: -; CDR3: CASSYDHPGLNEQFF; DNA: TGTGCCAGCAGTTACGACCATCCAGGGTTGAATGAGCAGTTCTTC
J: TRBJ1-1; V: TRBV7-9; size: -; D: -; CDR3: CASSFDSMNTEAFF; DNA: TGTGCCAGCAGCTTCGACAGTATGAACACTGAAGCTTTCTTT
J: TRBJ1-2; V: TRBV18; size: -; D: -; CDR3: CASSPGGGGGYTF; DNA: TGTGCCAGCTCACCAGGGGGAGGAGGTGGCTACACCTTC
J: TRBJ2-3; V: TRBV12-5; size: -; D: TRBD1; CDR3: CASAPGQPSTDTQYF; DNA: TGTGCTAGTGCCCCGGGACAGCCCAGCACAGATACGCAGTATTTT
J: TRBJ1-5; V: TRBV21-1; size: -; D: -; CDR3: CASSQGQPQHF; DNA: TGTGCCAGCAGCCAGGGGCAGCCCCAGCATTTT
J: TRBJ2-5; V: TRBV6-2/TRBV6-3; size: -; D: -; CDR3: CASSYLEKETQYF; DNA: TGTGCCAGCAGTTACCTGGAAAAAGAGACCCAGTACTTC
J: TRBJ2-7; V: TRBV28; size: -; D: TRBD1; CDR3: CASSFRDSSYEQYF; DNA: TGTGCCAGCAGTTTCCGGGACAGCTCCTACGAGCAGTACTTC
J: TRBJ1-2; V: TRBV19; size: -; D: -; CDR3: CASSIRDNYGYTF; DNA: TGTGCCAGTAGTATCAGGGATAACTATGGCTACACCTTC
J: TRBJ1-2; V: TRBV15; size: once; D: -; CDR3: CATSREGRSYGYTF; DNA: TGTGCCACCAGCAGAGAGGGCAGATCCTATGGCTACACCTTC
J: TRBJ2-1; V: TRBV6-2/TRBV6-3; size: -; D: TRBD1; CDR3: CASSHRDRGRDEQFF; DNA: TGTGCCAGCAGTCACCGGGACAGGGGGCGCGATGAGCAGTTCTTC
J: TRBJ2-3; V: TRBV4-1; size: -; D: -; CDR3: CASSPGGLAYTDTQYF; DNA: TGCGCCAGCAGCCCAGGAGGTCTAGCGTACACAGATACGCAGTATTTT
J: TRBJ1-1; V: TRBV19; size: -; D: -; CDR3: CASRESDSENTEAFF; DNA: TGTGCCAGTAGGGAATCGGACAGTGAGAACACTGAAGCTTTCTTT
J: TRBJ2-6; V: TRBV6-2/TRBV6-3; size: -; D: -; CDR3: CASSPNAGSGANVLTF; DNA: TGTGCCAGCAGTCCGAACGCGGGCTCTGGGGCCAACGTCCTGACTTTC
J: TRBJ2-1; V: TRBV5-4; size: -; D: TRBD1; CDR3: CASSFKDRDNEQFF; DNA: TGTGCCAGCAGCTTTAAGGACAGGGACAATGAGCAGTTCTTC
J: TRBJ2-7; V: TRBV5-5; size: -; D: TRBD1; CDR3: CASSLTGTSSYEQYF; DNA: TGTGCCAGCAGCCTGACAGGGACGAGCTCCTACGAGCAGTACTTC
J: TRBJ1-3; V: TRBV19; size: -; D: -; CDR3: CASSISSQVSGNTIYF; DNA: TGTGCCAGTAGTATCTCGTCTCAGGTCTCTGGAAACACCATATATTTT
J: TRBJ2-7; V: TRBV18; size: -; D: -; CDR3: CASSPQYEQYF; DNA: TGTGCCAGCTCACCGCAATACGAGCAGTACTTC
J: TRBJ1-4; V: TRBV7-2; size: -; D: TRBD1; CDR3: CASSWGQSNEKLFF; DNA: TGTGCCAGCAGCTGGGGACAGTCTAATGAAAAACTGTTTTTT
J: TRBJ1-1; V: TRBV10-3; size: -; D: -; CDR3: CAIKGPNTEAFF; DNA: TGTGCCATCAAGGGACCTAACACTGAAGCTTTCTTT
J: TRBJ2-7; V: TRBV12-5; size: few; D: TRBD2; CDR3: CASGLPPRSGRIPGEQYF; DNA: TGTGCTAGTGGTTTGCCACCCCGAAGCGGGAGGATCCCCGGGGAGCAGTACTTC